This T cell receptor beta chain was sequenced in a study of T cell responses to AZD1222 COVID-19 vaccine. Study-level findings and limits: Vaccine-associated CD4 TCRs ranged over spike, dominating at 160-218 and 743-854. Rises in breadth and depth of Spike-specific TCRs came after two AZD1222 doses. The number of AZD1222 recipients seropositive at baseline was only six. Most donors were white British and more were female, and clonal diversity was possibly underestimated.

As regards this clone: Antigen: not known.

The germline CDR1 and CDR2 sequences are LNHDA and SQIVND (reference sequence). V lost 7 bases and J lost 9, with 19 bases in between. The CDR3 spans 15 residues. Repertoires were generated with immunoSEQ multiplex PCR, while TCRdb's copy carries only in-frame clones and drops some. The data contain roughly 100,000 clones, roughly 87% of them singletons. The chain employs TRBV19 and TRBJ1-6; D perhaps matches TRBD1 (5 bases). This material consisted of peripheral blood, taken on day 0 of AZD1222 vaccination. The receptor was isolated from an adult in good health. The CDR3, as DNA: TGTGCCAGTAACCCAACCCAGGGCGGGGGTTCACCCCTCCACTTT. Protein: CASNPTQGGGSPLHF.